The 12 T cell receptor beta chains presented below share a single source sample, sequenced in a study of CD8+CD57+ T cells in acquired aplastic anemia. Genomic DNA acted as the template from which TCR beta VDJ combination and CDR3 sequence profiling were carried out. TCRdb analysed the reads with MiXCR anew, one entry per CDR3 protein. Found here are over 150,000 distinct CDR3 sequences, roughly 56% of them singletons; the top ten hold more than 15%. The sample comprised sorted CD4+, CD8+, or CD8+CD57+ T cells (not recorded which) from PBMCs. All receptors come from a human donor in good health, serving as a control.

At least ten counts were recorded for this clonotype. This chain connects TRBV4-2 to TRBJ1-6; a weak D match, TRBD1 (5 bases). Per the germline V gene, CDR1 is LGHNA and CDR2 is YNFKEQ. The V end lost 0 bases, the J end lost 9 bases, and 15 bases lay between the germline ends. The CDR3 sequence is 16 residues long. In DNA, the CDR3 is TGTGCCAGCAGCCAAGAGGGGGGAAATCCGGGTTCACCCCTCCACTTT. Translation gives CASSQEGGNPGSPLHF.

Ten or more counts support this clonotype. A clone one base away is much larger, so this may be a read error. V is TRBV20-1 and J is TRBJ1-6, with D perhaps TRBD1 (5 bases). Germline V lookup: CDR1 DFQATT, CDR2 SNEGSKA (reference sequence). The CDR3 totals 16 residues. CDR3 coding DNA: TGCAGTGCTAGAGCCAGGGAGACATCCTATAGTTCACCCCTCCACTTT. It specifies CSARARETSYSSPLHF.

This clonotype was seen ten or more times. This sequence joins TRBV7-8 and TRBJ2-5, with 11 bases fitting TRBD1. Losses at the gene ends were 5 bases for V and 5 bases for J; bases not matched to a gene: 13. Germline V gives CDR1 SGHVS, CDR2 FQNEAQ. This CDR3 has 17 amino acids. The CDR3 coding sequence is TGTGCCAGCAGCCCGCGATCCGGGACAGGGGGTGCGGAGACCCAGTACTTC. It codes for CASSPRSGTGGAETQYF.

At least ten counts were recorded for this clonotype. The gene calls are TRBV7-2 and TRBJ1-6, with 7 bases aligning to TRBD1. The germline V gene encodes CDR1 SGHTA and CDR2 FQGNSA. The CDR3 totals 14 residues. Unmatched junction bases numbered 5, after V lost 5 bases and J lost 7 bases. CDR3 coding DNA: TGTGCCAGCAGCCTATTACAGGGGAATTCACCCCTCCACTTT. Translating it yields CASSLLQGNSPLHF. The full variable domain, its missing parts supplied by reference TRBV7-2 and TRBJ1-6, is GAGVSQSPSNKVTEKGKDVELRCDPISGHTALYWYRQSLGQGLEFLIYFQGNSAPDKSGLPSDRFSAERTGGSVSTLTIQRTQQEDSAVYLCASSLLQGNSPLHFGNGTRLTVT.

The V call is TRBV19, the J call TRBJ1-6, with D hard to call. V shed 3 bases and J shed 0 bases, with 18 bases lying between them. The CDR3 loop spans 19 amino acids. Germline CDR1 and CDR2: LNHDA and SQIVND (reference sequence). The CDR3 loop is CASSMLVLDGSSYNSPLHF. CDR3 nucleotides: TGTGCCAGTAGTATGCTGGTCCTGGACGGGAGCTCCTATAATTCACCCCTCCACTTT. The variable domain in full, completed from reference TRBV19 and TRBJ1-6, reads DGGITQSPKYLFRKEGQNVTLSCEQNLNHDAMYWYRQDPGQGLRLIYYSQIVNDFQKGDIAEGYSVSREKKESFPLTVTSAQKNPTAFYLCASSMLVLDGSSYNSPLHFGNGTRLTVT.

This clonotype has ten or more counts. The gene calls are TRBV28 and TRBJ1-1, with D unresolved. Germline loops: CDR1 MDHEN, CDR2 SYDVKM. The CDR3 is 12 amino acids. The germline V and J ends were trimmed by 5 bases and 11 bases, with 15 bases remaining between them. Written as DNA, the CDR3 is TGTGCCAGCAGTGTCATCTACGGTCAGGCTTTCTTT. Translating it yields CASSVIYGQAFF.

This clonotype was detected many times. The J gene is TRBJ2-3, the V gene TRBV28; perhaps D is TRBD1 or TRBD2 (6 bases each). Germline lookup yields CDR1 MDHEN and CDR2 SYDVKM. V shed 6 bases and J shed 8 bases, with 12 bases lying between them. The CDR3 runs 12 residues. CDR3 in DNA: TGTGCCAGCAGGGGGGGCGGTGGTACGCAGTATTTT. As protein: CASRGGGGTQYF.

This clonotype turned up a few times. The J gene is TRBJ2-1, the V gene TRBV2; 8 bases fit TRBD2. This CDR3 region has 12 residues. The V and J ends lost 6 bases and 8 bases, in that order; junction bases with no gene match: 3. CDR1 and CDR2 (germline): SNHLY, FYNNEI. CDR3 residues: CASRGAGDEQFF. CDR3 coding DNA: TGTGCCAGCAGGGGAGCGGGAGATGAGCAGTTCTTC.

The CDR3 coding sequence is TGTGCCAGCAGGAATGGACAGGGGGGAAACTCTTACAATGAGCAGTTCTTC. Encoded protein: CASRNGQGGNSYNEQFF. This chain uses TRBV2 with TRBJ2-1, with TRBD1 identical over 10 bases. This CDR3 is 17 amino acids long. Per the germline V gene, CDR1 is SNHLY and CDR2 is FYNNEI. V shed 6 bases and J 4 bases; nucleotides not matched to a gene: 12.

The rearrangement joins TRBV20-1 to TRBJ2-7; no reliable D call. The CDR3 is 13 amino acids. CDR1 and CDR2 (germline): DFQATT, SNEGSKA (reference sequence). Trimming left V 3 bases short and J 6 bases short, with 15 bases between. CDR3 DNA sequence: TGCAGTGCTAGTCTGAGGAGCTCCGGCGAGCAGTACTTC. Residues: CSASLRSSGEQYF.

This clonotype was recorded many times. The V gene is TRBV3-1, the J gene TRBJ2-5; D may be TRBD2 (6 bases). The CDR3 runs 14 residues. V was clipped by 0 bases and J by 5 bases, with 10 bases between them. Germline CDR1 reads LGHDT; CDR2 reads YNNKEL (reference sequence). Here the CDR3 DNA reads TGTGCCAGCAGCCAAGATACCCGGGGGGAGACCCAGTACTTC. Translation gives CASSQDTRGETQYF.

This clonotype was detected ten times or more. This chain uses TRBV19 with TRBJ2-5; 8 positions match TRBD2. In germline, CDR1 is LNHDA, CDR2 SQIVND (reference sequence). This CDR3 comprises 14 residues. Trimming removed 9 bases from V and 7 bases from J; junction bases left unmatched: 13. CDR3 nucleotide sequence: TGTGCCAGCTCCGGGACTAGGGGTATGGGGACCCAGTACTTC. The encoded protein is CASSGTRGMGTQYF.